This T cell receptor (beta chain) emerged from a study of shared clonotypes between healthy human individuals. The CDR3 extends over 14 amino acids. Germline CDR1 is MNHNY and CDR2 is SVGAGI (reference sequence). Trimming took 10 bases from V and 3 from J, leaving 19 bases between them. This clone was recorded once. Only in-frame clones appear in the TCRdb table, and some are missing; sequencing was by immunoSEQ multiplex PCR. The data hold 400,000 to 500,000 clones, with around 79% observed a single time. Input material: PBMCs. This receptor was identified in a woman aged 40-49 years in good health. Some clones in this sample may be carry-over from other donors' samples. The chain employs TRBV6-6 and TRBJ2-7; D is uncertain. The CDR3 is CATTPAYPHYEQYF. The CDR3 DNA is TGTGCCACCACGCCAGCCTACCCACACTACGAGCAGTACTTC.